This TCR beta chain is from a study of CD8+CD57+ T cells in acquired aplastic anemia. Regarding the study as a whole: Common to patients and controls were twenty-nine CD8+ CDR3 sequences.

It was genomic DNA that served as the template for profiling TCR beta VDJ and CDR3. From the reads, TCRdb called clonotypes with MiXCR, one entry per CDR3 protein. Among 80,000 to 100,000 distinct CDR3 sequences, roughly two thirds were seen once, and the ten largest hold 60% to 80%. CD8+CD57+ cell expansion had been shown by flow cytometry in patients chosen for sequencing. Blood came from patients not yet given any therapy. Concerning this clonotype itself: The antigen remains unidentified.

This TCR was sampled from a human donor with aplastic anemia. The material sequenced was sorted CD4+, CD8+, or CD8+CD57+ T cells (not recorded which) from PBMCs.

In DNA form, the CDR3 reads TGTGCCAGCAGCTCAGCGGGAGGACCCACAGATACGCAGTATTTT. It codes for CASSSAGGPTDTQYF. The chain links TRBV7-2 to TRBJ2-3, with 9 bases lining up with TRBD2. V was clipped by 4 bases and J by 2 bases; unmatched bases: 4. Germline V lookup: CDR1 SGHTA, CDR2 FQGNSA. The CDR3 is made up of 15 amino acids.